The clone carrying this TCR beta chain came up many times. This sample is part of a study of CD8+CD57+ T cells in acquired aplastic anemia. Genomic DNA templated the TCR beta VDJ and CDR3 profiling. TCRdb recomputed calls from the reads with MiXCR, one row per CDR3 protein. This sample has approximately 220,000 distinct CDR3 sequences, with roughly 50% found just once. Germline V gene sequence: CDR1 SGHVS, CDR2 FQNEAQ. This CDR3 contains 14 residues. Trimming took off 3 bases at V and 3 bases at J, with 9 bases between the two ends. Only patients with CD8+CD57+ cell expansion on flow cytometry were chosen for sequencing.

This TCR derives from a human donor with aplastic anemia. Material: sorted CD4+, CD8+, or CD8+CD57+ T cells (not recorded which) from PBMCs. The J gene is TRBJ1-5, the V gene TRBV7-8; unclear D gene. CDR3 coding DNA: TGTGCCAGCAGCTTTCGACTGCCCAATCAGCCCCAGCATTTT. Translating gives CASSFRLPNQPQHF. The full variable domain, its missing parts supplied by reference TRBV7-8 and TRBJ1-5, is GAGVSQSPRYKVAKRGQDVALRCDPISGHVSLFWYQQALGQGPEFLTYFQNEAQLDKSGLPSDRFFAERPEGSVSTLKIQRTQQEDSAVYLCASSFRLPNQPQHFGDGTRLSIL.